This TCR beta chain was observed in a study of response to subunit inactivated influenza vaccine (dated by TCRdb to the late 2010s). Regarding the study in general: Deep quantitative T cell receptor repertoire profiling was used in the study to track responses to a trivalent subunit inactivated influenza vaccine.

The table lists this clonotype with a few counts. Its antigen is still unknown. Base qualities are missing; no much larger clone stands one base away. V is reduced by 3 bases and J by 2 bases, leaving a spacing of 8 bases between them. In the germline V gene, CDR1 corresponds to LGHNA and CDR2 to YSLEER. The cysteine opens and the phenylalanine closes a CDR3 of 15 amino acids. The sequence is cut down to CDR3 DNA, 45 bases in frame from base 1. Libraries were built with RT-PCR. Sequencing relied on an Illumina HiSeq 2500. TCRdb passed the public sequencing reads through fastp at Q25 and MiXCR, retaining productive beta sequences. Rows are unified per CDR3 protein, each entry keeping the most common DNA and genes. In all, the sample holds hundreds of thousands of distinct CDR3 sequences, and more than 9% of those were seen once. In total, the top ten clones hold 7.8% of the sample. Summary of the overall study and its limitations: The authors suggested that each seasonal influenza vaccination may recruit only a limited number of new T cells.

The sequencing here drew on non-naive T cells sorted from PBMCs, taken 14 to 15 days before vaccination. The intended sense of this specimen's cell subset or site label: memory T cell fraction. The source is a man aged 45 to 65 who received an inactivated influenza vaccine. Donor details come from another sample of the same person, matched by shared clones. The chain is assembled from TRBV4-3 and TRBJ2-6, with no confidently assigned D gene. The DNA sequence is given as TGCGCCAGCAGCCAGTCGAGGACTGGGGCCAACGTCCTGACTTTC. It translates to CASSQSRTGANVLTF.